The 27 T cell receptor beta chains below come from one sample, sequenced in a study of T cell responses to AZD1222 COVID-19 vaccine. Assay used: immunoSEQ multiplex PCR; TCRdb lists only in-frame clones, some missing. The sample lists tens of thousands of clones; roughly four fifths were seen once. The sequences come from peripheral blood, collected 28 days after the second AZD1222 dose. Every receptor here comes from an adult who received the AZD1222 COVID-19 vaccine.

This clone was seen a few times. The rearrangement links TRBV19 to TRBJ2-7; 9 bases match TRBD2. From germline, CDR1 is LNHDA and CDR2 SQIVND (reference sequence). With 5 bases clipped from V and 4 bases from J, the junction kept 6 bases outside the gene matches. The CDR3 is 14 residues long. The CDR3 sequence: CASSWGTSTYEQYF. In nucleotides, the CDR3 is TGTGCCAGTAGTTGGGGGACTAGCACGTACGAGCAGTACTTC.

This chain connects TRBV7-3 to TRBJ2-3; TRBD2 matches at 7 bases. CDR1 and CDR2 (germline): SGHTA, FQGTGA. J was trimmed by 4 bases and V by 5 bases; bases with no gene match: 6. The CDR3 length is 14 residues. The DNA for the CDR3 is TGTGCCAGCAGCCCAAGACTAGCATCAGATACGCAGTATTTT. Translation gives CASSPRLASDTQYF. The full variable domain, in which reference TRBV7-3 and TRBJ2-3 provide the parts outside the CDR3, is GAGVSQTPSNKVTEKGKYVELRCDPISGHTALYWYRQSLGQGPEFLIYFQGTGAADDSGLPNDRFFAVRPEGSVSTLKIQRTERGDSAVYLCASSPRLASDTQYFGPGTRLTVL.

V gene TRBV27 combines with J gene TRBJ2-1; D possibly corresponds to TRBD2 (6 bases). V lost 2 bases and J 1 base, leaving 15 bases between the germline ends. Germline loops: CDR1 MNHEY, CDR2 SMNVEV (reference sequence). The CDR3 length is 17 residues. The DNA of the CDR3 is TGTGCCAGCAGTTTACGGGGACTTCCTGGGTCCTACAATGAGCAGTTCTTC. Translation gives CASSLRGLPGSYNEQFF.

The CDR3 here is CAAGGHKETQYF. The CDR3 coding sequence is TGTGCCGCCGGGGGGCACAAAGAGACCCAGTACTTC. The rearrangement links TRBV10-3 to TRBJ2-5; TRBD2 might be the D (7 bases). The CDR3 length is 12 residues. The germline CDR1 and CDR2 sequences are ENHRY and SYGVKD. Trimming took off 11 bases at V and 3 bases at J, with 13 bases between the two ends.

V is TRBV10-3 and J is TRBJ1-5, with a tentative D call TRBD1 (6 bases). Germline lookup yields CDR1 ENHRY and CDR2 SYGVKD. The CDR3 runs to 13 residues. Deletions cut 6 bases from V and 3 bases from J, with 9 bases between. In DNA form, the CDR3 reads TGTGCCATCAGAGGGGGGCCCAATCAGCCCCAGCATTTT. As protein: CAIRGGPNQPQHF.

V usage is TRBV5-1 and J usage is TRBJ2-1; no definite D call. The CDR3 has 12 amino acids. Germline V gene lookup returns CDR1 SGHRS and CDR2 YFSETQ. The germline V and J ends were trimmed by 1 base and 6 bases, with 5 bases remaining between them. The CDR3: CASSLIVNEQFF. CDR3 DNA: TGCGCCAGCAGCTTGATAGTCAATGAGCAGTTCTTC.

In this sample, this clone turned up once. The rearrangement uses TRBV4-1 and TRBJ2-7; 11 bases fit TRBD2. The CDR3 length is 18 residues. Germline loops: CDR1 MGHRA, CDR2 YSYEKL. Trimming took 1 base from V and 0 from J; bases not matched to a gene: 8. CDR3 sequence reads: CASSQAASSGRYSYEQYF. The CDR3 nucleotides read TGCGCCAGCAGCCAAGCCGCGTCTAGCGGGAGGTACTCCTACGAGCAGTACTTC.

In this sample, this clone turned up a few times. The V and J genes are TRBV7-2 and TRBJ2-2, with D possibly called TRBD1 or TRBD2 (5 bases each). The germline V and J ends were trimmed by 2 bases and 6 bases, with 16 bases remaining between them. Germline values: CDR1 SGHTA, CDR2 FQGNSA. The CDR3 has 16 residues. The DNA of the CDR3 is TGTGCCAGCAGCTTACCGGTCGGCAGGGAGTCCGGGGAGCTGTTTTTT. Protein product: CASSLPVGRESGELFF. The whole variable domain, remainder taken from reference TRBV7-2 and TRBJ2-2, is GAGVSQSPSNKVTEKGKDVELRCDPISGHTALYWYRQSLGQGLEFLIYFQGNSAPDKSGLPSDRFSAERTGGSVSTLTIQRTQQEDSAVYLCASSLPVGRESGELFFGEGSRLTVL.

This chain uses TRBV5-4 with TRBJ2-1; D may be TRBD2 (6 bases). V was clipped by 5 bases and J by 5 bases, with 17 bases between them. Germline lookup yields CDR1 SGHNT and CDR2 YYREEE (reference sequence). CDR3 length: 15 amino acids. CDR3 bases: TGTGCCAGCAGGGGGGGATTAGCGCGAAACAATGAGCAGTTCTTC. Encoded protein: CASRGGLARNNEQFF. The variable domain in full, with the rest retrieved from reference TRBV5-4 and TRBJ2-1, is ETGVTQSPTHLIKTRGQQVTLRCSSQSGHNTVSWYQQALGQGPQFIFQYYREEENGRGNFPPRFSGLQFPNYSSELNVNALELDDSALYLCASRGGLARNNEQFFGPGTRLTVL.

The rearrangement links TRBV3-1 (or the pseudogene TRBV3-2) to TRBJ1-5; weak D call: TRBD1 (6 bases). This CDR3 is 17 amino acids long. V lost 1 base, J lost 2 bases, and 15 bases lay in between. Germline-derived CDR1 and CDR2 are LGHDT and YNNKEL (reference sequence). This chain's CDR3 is CASSQGTGQWGNQPQHF. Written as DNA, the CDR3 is TGTGCCAGCAGCCAAGGTACAGGGCAATGGGGCAATCAGCCCCAGCATTTT.

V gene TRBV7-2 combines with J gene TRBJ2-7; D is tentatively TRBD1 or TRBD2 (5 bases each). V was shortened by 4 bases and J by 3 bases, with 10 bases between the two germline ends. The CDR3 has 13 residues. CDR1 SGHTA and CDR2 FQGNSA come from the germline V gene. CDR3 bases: TGTGCCAGCAGCTCCGGGGCCCGCTACGAGCAGTACTTC. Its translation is CASSSGARYEQYF.

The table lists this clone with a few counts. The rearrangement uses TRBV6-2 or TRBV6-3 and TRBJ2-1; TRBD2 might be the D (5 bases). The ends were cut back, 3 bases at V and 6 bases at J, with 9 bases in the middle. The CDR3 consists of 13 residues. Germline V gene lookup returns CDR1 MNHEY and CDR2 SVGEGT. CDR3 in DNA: TGTGCCAGCAGTTATAAAGAGGGCAATGAGCAGTTCTTC. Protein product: CASSYKEGNEQFF.

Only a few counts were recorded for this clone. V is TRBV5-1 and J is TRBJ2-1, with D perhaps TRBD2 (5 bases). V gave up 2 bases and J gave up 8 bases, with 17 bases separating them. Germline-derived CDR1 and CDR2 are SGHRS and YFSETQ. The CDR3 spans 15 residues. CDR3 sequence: CASSFFPAAQDEQFF. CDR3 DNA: TGCGCCAGCAGCTTCTTTCCAGCGGCCCAAGATGAGCAGTTCTTC.

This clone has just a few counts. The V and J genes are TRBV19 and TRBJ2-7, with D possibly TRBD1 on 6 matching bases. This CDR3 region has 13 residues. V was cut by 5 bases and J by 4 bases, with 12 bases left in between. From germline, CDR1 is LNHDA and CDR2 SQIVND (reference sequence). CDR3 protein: CASSHLRGYEQYF. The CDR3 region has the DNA TGTGCCAGTAGTCATCTCAGGGGTTACGAGCAGTACTTC. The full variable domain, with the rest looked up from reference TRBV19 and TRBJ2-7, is DGGITQSPKYLFRKEGQNVTLSCEQNLNHDAMYWYRQDPGQGLRLIYYSQIVNDFQKGDIAEGYSVSREKKESFPLTVTSAQKNPTAFYLCASSHLRGYEQYFGPGTRLTVT.

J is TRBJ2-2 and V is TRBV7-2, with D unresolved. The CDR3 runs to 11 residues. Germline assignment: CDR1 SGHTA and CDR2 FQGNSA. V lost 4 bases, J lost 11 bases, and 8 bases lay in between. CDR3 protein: CASSYGPELFF. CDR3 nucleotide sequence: TGTGCCAGCAGCTATGGTCCTGAGCTGTTTTTT.

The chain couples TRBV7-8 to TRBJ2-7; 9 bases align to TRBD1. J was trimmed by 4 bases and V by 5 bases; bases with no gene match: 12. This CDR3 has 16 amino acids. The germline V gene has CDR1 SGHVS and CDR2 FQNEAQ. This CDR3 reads CASSPSKGTGSYEQYF. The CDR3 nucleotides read TGTGCCAGCAGCCCTAGTAAGGGGACAGGGTCATACGAGCAGTACTTC.

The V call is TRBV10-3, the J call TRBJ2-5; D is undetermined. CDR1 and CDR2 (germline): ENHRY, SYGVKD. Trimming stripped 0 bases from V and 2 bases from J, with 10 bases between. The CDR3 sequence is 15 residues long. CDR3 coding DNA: TGTGCCATCAGTGAGTCTATTGGGCAGCAAGAGACCCAGTACTTC. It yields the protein CAISESIGQQETQYF.

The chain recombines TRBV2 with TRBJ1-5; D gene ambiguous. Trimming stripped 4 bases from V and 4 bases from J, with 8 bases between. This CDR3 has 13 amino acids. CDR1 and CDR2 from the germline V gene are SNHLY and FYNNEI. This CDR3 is CASSAGRNQPQHF. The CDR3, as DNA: TGTGCCAGCAGTGCCGGCCGGAATCAGCCCCAGCATTTT.

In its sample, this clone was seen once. The CDR3 coding sequence is TGTGCCAGTTCGTTGGGGATGAGCTCTGGAAACACCATATATTTT. Its protein product is CASSLGMSSGNTIYF. The chain joins TRBV28 to TRBJ1-3; D is uncertain. CDR1 and CDR2 (germline): MDHEN, SYDVKM. V gave up 9 bases and J gave up 0 bases, with 15 bases separating them. This CDR3 has 15 amino acids. The complete variable domain, with remaining parts taken from reference TRBV28 and TRBJ1-3, reads DVKVTQSSRYLVKRTGEKVFLECVQDMDHENMFWYRQDPGLGLRLIYFSYDVKMKEKGDIPEGYSVSREKKERFSLILESASTNQTSMYLCASSLGMSSGNTIYFGEGSWLTVV.

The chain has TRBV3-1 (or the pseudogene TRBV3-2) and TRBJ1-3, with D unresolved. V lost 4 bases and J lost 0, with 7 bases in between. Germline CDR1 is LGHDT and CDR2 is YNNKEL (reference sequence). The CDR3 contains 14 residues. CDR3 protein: CASSPPDSGNTIYF. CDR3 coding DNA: TGTGCCAGCAGCCCCCCGGACTCTGGAAACACCATATATTTT.

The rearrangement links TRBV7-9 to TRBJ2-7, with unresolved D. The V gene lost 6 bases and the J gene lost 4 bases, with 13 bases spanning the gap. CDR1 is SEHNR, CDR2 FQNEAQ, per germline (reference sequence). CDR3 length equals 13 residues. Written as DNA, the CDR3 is TGTGCCAGCAGTTCGGACCCGGTGTACGAGCAGTACTTC. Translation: CASSSDPVYEQYF.

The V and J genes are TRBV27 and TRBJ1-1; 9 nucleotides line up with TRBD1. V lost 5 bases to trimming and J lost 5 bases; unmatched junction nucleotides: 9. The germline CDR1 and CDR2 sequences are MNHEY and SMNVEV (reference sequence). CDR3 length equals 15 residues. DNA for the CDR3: TGTGCCAGCAGTCCGATGACAGGGGGGGGAACTGAAGCTTTCTTT. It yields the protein CASSPMTGGGTEAFF.

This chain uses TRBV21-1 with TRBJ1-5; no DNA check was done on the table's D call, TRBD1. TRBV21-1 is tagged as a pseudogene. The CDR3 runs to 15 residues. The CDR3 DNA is TGTGCCAGCAGACACAGGGAGCATAGCAATCAGCCCCAGCATTTT. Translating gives CASRHREHSNQPQHF.

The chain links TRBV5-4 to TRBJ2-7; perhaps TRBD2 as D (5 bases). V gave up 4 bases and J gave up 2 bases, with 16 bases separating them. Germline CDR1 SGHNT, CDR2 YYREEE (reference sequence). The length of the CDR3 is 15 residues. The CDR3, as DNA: TGTGCCAGCAGCACCGGGATTGAACCCGCCTACGAGCAGTACTTC. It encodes CASSTGIEPAYEQYF.

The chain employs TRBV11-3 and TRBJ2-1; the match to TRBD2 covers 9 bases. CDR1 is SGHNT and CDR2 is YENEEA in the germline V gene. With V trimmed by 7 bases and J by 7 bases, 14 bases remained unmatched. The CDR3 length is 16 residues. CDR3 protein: CASNPPGLAGINEQFF. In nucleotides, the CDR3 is TGTGCCAGCAACCCGCCCGGGCTAGCGGGGATAAATGAGCAGTTCTTC.

The chain's CDR3 is CASSLRTGSDYEQYF. In nucleotides, the CDR3 is TGTGCCAGCAGCCTCAGGACAGGCTCGGACTACGAGCAGTACTTC. The chain carries TRBV4-2 and TRBJ2-7; 7 nucleotides match TRBD1. The junction had 9 bases not matched to a gene; V was cut back by 4 bases and J by 3 bases. The germline V gene encodes CDR1 LGHNA and CDR2 YNFKEQ. CDR3 size: 15 residues.

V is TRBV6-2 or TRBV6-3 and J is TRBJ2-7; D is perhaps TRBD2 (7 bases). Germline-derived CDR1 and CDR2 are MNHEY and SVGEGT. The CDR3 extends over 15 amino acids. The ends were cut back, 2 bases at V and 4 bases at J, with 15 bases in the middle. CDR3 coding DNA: TGTGCCAGCAGTTACGGGCGGGGGCGACGGTACGAGCAGTACTTC. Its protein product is CASSYGRGRRYEQYF.